Listed here are 3 T cell receptor beta chains from one sample, sequenced in a study of blood T cell repertoires in COVID-19. Repertoires were generated with immunoSEQ multiplex PCR, while TCRdb's copy carries only in-frame clones and drops some. The table records about 170,000 clones, approximately 90% of them present only once. The sample was peripheral blood. These TCRs come from a man aged 45 to 65 who had recovered from COVID-19.

This chain connects TRBV5-6 to TRBJ1-2; TRBD1 aligns across 9 bases. Unmatched junction bases numbered 4, after V lost 5 bases and J lost 2 bases. Germline V gives CDR1 SGHDT, CDR2 YYEEEE. The CDR3 extends over 14 amino acids. Here the CDR3 reads CASRRGQGNYGYTF. The CDR3 nucleotides read TGTGCCAGCAGGCGCGGACAGGGGAACTATGGCTACACCTTC.

The V call is TRBV14, the J call TRBJ2-7; 9 bases map to TRBD1. There are 16 residues in the CDR3. Looked up from germline, CDR1 is SGHDN and CDR2 is FVKESK. The J segment lost 7 bases and the V segment lost 3 bases, leaving 13 bases of the junction unmatched. The CDR3 DNA is TGTGCCAGCAGCCAGACGACCGGGACAGGGTCTTTAGAGCAGTACTTC. This sequence encodes CASSQTTGTGSLEQYF.

This sequence joins TRBV7-2 and TRBJ1-2, with D tentatively TRBD1 (5 bases). The germline gives CDR1 SGHTA, CDR2 FQGNSA. The CDR3 totals 14 residues. The V gene lost 0 bases and the J gene lost 8 bases, with 13 bases spanning the gap. The CDR3 DNA follows: TGTGCCAGCAGCTTAGCAGGGGCCGCGGGAGGCTACACCTTC. Translation gives CASSLAGAAGGYTF.